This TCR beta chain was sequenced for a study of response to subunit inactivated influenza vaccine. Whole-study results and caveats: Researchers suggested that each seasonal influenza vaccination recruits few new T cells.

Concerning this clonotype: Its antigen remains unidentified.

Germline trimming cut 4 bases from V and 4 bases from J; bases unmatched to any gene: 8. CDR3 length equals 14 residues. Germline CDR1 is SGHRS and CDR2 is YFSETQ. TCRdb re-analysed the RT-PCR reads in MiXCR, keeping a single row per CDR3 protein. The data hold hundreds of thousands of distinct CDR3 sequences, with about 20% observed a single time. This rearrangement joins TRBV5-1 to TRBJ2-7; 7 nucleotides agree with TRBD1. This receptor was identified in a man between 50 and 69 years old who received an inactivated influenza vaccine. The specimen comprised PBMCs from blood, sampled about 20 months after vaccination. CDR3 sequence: CASSLGQAQYEQYF. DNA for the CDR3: TGCGCCAGCAGCCTAGGACAGGCACAATACGAGCAGTACTTC.